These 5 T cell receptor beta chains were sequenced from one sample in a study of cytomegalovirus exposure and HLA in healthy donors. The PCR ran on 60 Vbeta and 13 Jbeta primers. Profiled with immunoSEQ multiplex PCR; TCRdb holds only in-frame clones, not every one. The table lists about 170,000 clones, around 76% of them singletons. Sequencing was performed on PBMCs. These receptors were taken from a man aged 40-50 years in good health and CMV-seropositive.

The CDR3 protein is CASSVGVQVNRDTQYF. The CDR3 nucleotides are TGTGCCAGCAGCGTAGGGGTGCAGGTTAACCGAGATACGCAGTATTTT. The gene calls are TRBV9 and TRBJ2-3; D remains ambiguous. Germline V gives CDR1 SGDLS, CDR2 YYNGEE. V shed 0 bases and J shed 5 bases, with 16 bases lying between them. The CDR3 loop spans 16 amino acids.

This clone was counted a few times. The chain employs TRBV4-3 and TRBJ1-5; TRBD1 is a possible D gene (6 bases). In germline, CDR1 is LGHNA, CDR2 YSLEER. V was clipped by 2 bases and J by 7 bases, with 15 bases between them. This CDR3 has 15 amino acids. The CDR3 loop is CASSQSQGIGQPQHF. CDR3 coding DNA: TGCGCCAGCAGCCAATCACAGGGTATTGGGCAGCCCCAGCATTTT.

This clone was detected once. The CDR3 DNA follows: TGTGCCAGCAGCTTAGAGGGGACACCGACTTACGAGCAGTACTTC. Its protein product is CASSLEGTPTYEQYF. V is TRBV7-9 and J is TRBJ2-7; possible D gene TRBD1, 6 bases. The V end lost 1 base, the J end lost 4 bases, and 14 bases lay between the germline ends. The CDR3 is made up of 15 amino acids. Germline CDR1 is SEHNR and CDR2 is FQNEAQ (reference sequence).

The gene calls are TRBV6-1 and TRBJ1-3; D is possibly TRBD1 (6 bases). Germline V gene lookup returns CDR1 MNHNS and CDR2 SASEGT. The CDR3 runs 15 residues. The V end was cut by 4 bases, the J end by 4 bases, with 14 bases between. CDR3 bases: TGTGCCAGCAGTGCGGCGGGGGCGGTCGGAAACACCATATATTTT. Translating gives CASSAAGAVGNTIYF.

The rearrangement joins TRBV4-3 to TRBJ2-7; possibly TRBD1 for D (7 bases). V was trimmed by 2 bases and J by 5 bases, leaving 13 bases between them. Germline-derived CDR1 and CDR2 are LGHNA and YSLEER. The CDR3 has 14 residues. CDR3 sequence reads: CASSQRDRLDEQYF. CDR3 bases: TGCGCCAGCAGCCAAAGGGACAGACTAGACGAGCAGTACTTC.